The clone carrying this T cell receptor beta chain is a singleton in its sample. Clones were read by immunoSEQ multiplex PCR, and TCRdb kept only the in-frame ones, dropping some. The sample records about 130,000 clones, about 78% being singletons. The record originates from a study of blood T cell repertoires in COVID-19. As for the study in general: Acute and convalescent COVID-19 specimens originated in the United States, Italy and Spain. The cDNA or gDNA used as material had been derived from T cells, B-cell-depleted T cells, or PBMCs.

This CDR3 contains 13 residues. V gave up 10 bases and J gave up 6 bases; unmatched junction bases: 10. Looked up from germline, CDR1 is SEHNR and CDR2 is FQNEAQ (reference sequence). The TCR comes from a man in his 60s who had recovered from COVID-19. Input material: peripheral blood. The chain recombines TRBV7-9 with TRBJ2-7, with TRBD2 identical over 9 bases. CDR3 DNA sequence: TGTGCCACCCAACCCGGCGGGGGGGGCGAGCAGTACTTC. It yields the protein CATQPGGGGEQYF.